One and the same sample provided the 21 T cell receptor beta chains below, sequenced in a study of blood T cell repertoires in COVID-19. Some clones are missing from TCRdb's copy, which holds only in-frame ones; the method was immunoSEQ multiplex PCR. Among some 390,000 clones listed, around 84% were seen once. Sequencing was done on a sample of peripheral blood. The receptor source for this set is a human donor in a cohort sampled during active COVID-19.

This clone was detected only a few times. This chain uses TRBV9 with TRBJ1-3; D is ambiguous. There are 13 residues in the CDR3. CDR1 is SGDLS, CDR2 YYNGEE, per germline. Trimming pared 2 bases from V and 8 bases from J, leaving 11 bases between. The CDR3 DNA follows: TGTGCCAGCAGCGTTGGTATCGGAGACACCATATATTTT. Protein: CASSVGIGDTIYF.

This chain links TRBV11-3 with TRBJ2-3, with D perhaps TRBD2 (6 bases). This CDR3 contains 14 residues. V was cut by 1 base and J by 6 bases, with 11 bases left in between. From germline, CDR1 is SGHNT and CDR2 YENEEA. CDR3 DNA: TGTGCCAGCAGCTTAGTGTCTAGCGCCGATACGCAGTATTTT. Its protein is CASSLVSSADTQYF.

This clone has only one observation. The gene calls are TRBV30 and TRBJ2-3, with TRBD1 as a possible D gene (5 bases). The germline gives CDR1 GTSNPN, CDR2 SVGIG (reference sequence). The CDR3 has 12 amino acids. V was cut by 4 bases and J by 6 bases, with 11 bases left in between. This CDR3 reads CAWKGILDTQYF. The DNA for the CDR3 is TGTGCCTGGAAGGGGATTTTGGATACGCAGTATTTT.

The chain carries TRBV7-3 and TRBJ2-5, with 10 nucleotides matching TRBD1. The CDR3 is 14 amino acids. Trimming cost V 5 bases and J 5 bases; bases outside gene matches: 5. The germline gives CDR1 SGHTA, CDR2 FQGTGA. CDR3 loop: CASSPTGGGETQYF. The DNA for the CDR3 is TGTGCCAGCAGCCCGACAGGGGGCGGGGAGACCCAGTACTTC.

V is TRBV2 and J is TRBJ2-6; 8 positions match TRBD1. The CDR3 extends over 16 amino acids. Germline V lookup: CDR1 SNHLY, CDR2 FYNNEI. Unmatched junction bases numbered 8, after V lost 7 bases and J lost 3 bases. CDR3 sequence reads: CASKRQGAIGANVLTF. CDR3 DNA: TGTGCCAGCAAGCGTCAGGGGGCAATTGGGGCCAACGTCCTGACTTTC.

The V and J genes are TRBV25-1 and TRBJ1-6; no definite D call. Germline assignment: CDR1 MGHDK and CDR2 SYGVNS. The CDR3 extends over 12 amino acids. Trimming took off 3 bases at V and 14 bases at J, with 11 bases between the two ends. The CDR3 DNA follows: TGTGCCAGCAGTGACCCGAATTCGGCCCTCCACTTT. Translating gives CASSDPNSALHF.

This clone was seen once. The chain carries TRBV7-9 and TRBJ2-1, with TRBD2 matching 12 bases. V shed 5 bases and J 13 bases; nucleotides not matched to a gene: 12. Germline V CDR1 and CDR2: SEHNR, FQNEAQ (reference sequence). The CDR3 consists of 15 residues. For the CDR3, the DNA is TGTGCCAGCAGCACCTCCTCTAGCGGGAGGGCGGGACAGTTCTTC. Its protein product is CASSTSSSGRAGQFF.

The rearrangement uses TRBV7-2 and TRBJ2-7; 9 bases match TRBD1. The CDR3 runs 16 residues. V shed 5 bases, J shed 3 bases, and the junction held 11 bases outside the gene matches. The germline V gene encodes CDR1 SGHTA and CDR2 FQGNSA. CDR3: CASSLLHGTGNYEQYF. CDR3 sequence (DNA): TGTGCCAGCAGCCTCCTCCATGGGACAGGGAACTACGAGCAGTACTTC. Variable domain in full (rest from reference TRBV7-2 and TRBJ2-7): GAGVSQSPSNKVTEKGKDVELRCDPISGHTALYWYRQSLGQGLEFLIYFQGNSAPDKSGLPSDRFSAERTGGSVSTLTIQRTQQEDSAVYLCASSLLHGTGNYEQYFGPGTRLTVT.

This CDR3 is CASSLRNEQTEAFF. Written as DNA, the CDR3 is TGCGCCAGCAGCTTGAGGAACGAACAGACTGAAGCTTTCTTT. V gene TRBV5-1 combines with J gene TRBJ1-1; no clear D. The germline V gene encodes CDR1 SGHRS and CDR2 YFSETQ. This CDR3 has 14 residues. Trimming stripped 1 base from V and 5 bases from J, with 12 bases between.

The gene calls are TRBV11-1 and TRBJ1-2, with 11 positions matching TRBD1. Trimming took 5 bases from V and 6 from J; bases not matched to a gene: 8. The germline CDR1 and CDR2 sequences are SGHAT and FQDESV (reference sequence). CDR3 length: 15 amino acids. CDR3 bases: TGTGCCAGCAGCACGGGACAGGGGGACAGGCATGGCTACACCTTC. It translates to CASSTGQGDRHGYTF.

This clone was found a few times. This rearrangement joins TRBV10-1 to TRBJ2-2; 10 nucleotides line up with TRBD1. With 6 bases clipped from V and 3 bases from J, the junction kept 4 bases outside the gene matches. Germline CDR1 reads WNHNN; CDR2 reads SYGVQD (reference sequence). This CDR3 has 15 amino acids. CDR3 DNA sequence: TGCGCCAGCAGCATCGGGACAGGGGACACCGGGGAGCTGTTTTTT. Translated, it gives CASSIGTGDTGELFF.

The chain carries TRBV27 and TRBJ2-1, with TRBD2 matching over 8 bases. The CDR3 length is 15 residues. V lost 0 bases and J lost 7; bases outside the gene matches: 5. Germline CDR1 MNHEY, CDR2 SMNVEV (reference sequence). CDR3 DNA: TGTGCCAGCAGTTTATCAGCGGGGGCTGTGAATGAGCAGTTCTTC. Its translation: CASSLSAGAVNEQFF.

As to this clone: Other DNA sequences in the sample encode the same CDR3. The chain has TRBV5-6 and TRBJ1-2; maybe TRBD1 (5 bases). Trimming took off 0 bases at V and 5 bases at J, with 14 bases between the two ends. The CDR3 length is 15 residues. Germline-derived CDR1 and CDR2 are SGHDT and YYEEEE. The DNA for the CDR3 is TGTGCCAGCAGCTTGGTTGCGGGGAGGGGTTATGGCTACACCTTC. Amino acids: CASSLVAGRGYGYTF.

The chain links TRBV24-1 to TRBJ1-2; D call uncertain. This CDR3 has 15 residues. Germline V gene sequence: CDR1 KGHDR, CDR2 SFDVKD. Trimming shortened V by 3 bases and J by 5 bases, and 15 bases separated the two germline ends. CDR3 loop: CATSDRTFRTYGYTF. The CDR3 coding sequence is TGTGCCACCAGTGATCGGACCTTCCGGACTTATGGCTACACCTTC.

This chain links TRBV15 with TRBJ1-3; the match to TRBD1 covers 8 bases. The CDR3 is 15 amino acids. Germline V lookup: CDR1 LNHNV, CDR2 YYDKDF (reference sequence). The trim removed 0 bases at V and 4 bases at J, leaving 2 bases unmatched. The CDR3 DNA reads as TGTGCCACCAGCAGAGATAGGACAGGGGGAAACACCATATATTTT. Amino acid sequence: CATSRDRTGGNTIYF.

The rearrangement links TRBV10-3 to TRBJ1-1; D is ambiguous. CDR1 is ENHRY and CDR2 is SYGVKD in the germline V gene. CDR3 length equals 11 residues. Trimming took off 2 bases at V and 8 bases at J, with 6 bases between the two ends. The CDR3 bases are TGTGCCATCAGTGAGGGCGGAGAAGCTTTCTTT. As protein: CAISEGGEAFF.

The chain is built from TRBV13 and TRBJ2-6, with unresolved D. This CDR3 spans 14 amino acids. Germline loops: CDR1 PRHDT, CDR2 FYEKMQ (reference sequence). The V end lost 5 bases, the J end lost 1 base, and 6 bases lay between the germline ends. CDR3 coding DNA: TGTGCCAGCAGCCTCAGGTCTGGGGCCAACGTCCTGACTTTC. Translated, it gives CASSLRSGANVLTF.

V and J are TRBV4-2 and TRBJ1-2; D gene unclear. CDR3 length: 15 residues. The ends were cut back, 0 bases at V and 4 bases at J, with 12 bases in the middle. Germline CDR1 reads LGHNA; CDR2 reads YNFKEQ. In DNA form, the CDR3 reads TGTGCCAGCAGCCAAGAACCCCACAGCACCTATGGCTACACCTTC. Amino acids: CASSQEPHSTYGYTF.

This chain connects TRBV30 to TRBJ1-1, with D perhaps TRBD1 (5 bases). Per germline, CDR1 GTSNPN and CDR2 SVGIG (reference sequence). Deletions cut 0 bases from V and 5 bases from J, with 13 bases between. CDR3 size: 14 residues. The CDR3 nucleotides are TGTGCCTGGAGTGTGGGGGGGACTCGGACTGAAGCTTTCTTT. This translates into CAWSVGGTRTEAFF.

The rearrangement joins TRBV19 to TRBJ1-4, with a possible D match to TRBD1 (5 bases). The length of the CDR3 is 16 residues. CDR1 LNHDA and CDR2 SQIVND come from the germline V gene (reference sequence). Trimming removed 4 bases from V and 6 bases from J, with 18 bases in between. The CDR3 is CASSKRSRDWDEKLFF. The DNA for the CDR3 is TGTGCCAGTAGTAAAAGGAGCAGGGATTGGGATGAAAAACTGTTTTTT.

The chain couples TRBV28 to TRBJ2-5; 8 bases align to TRBD1. From germline, CDR1 is MDHEN and CDR2 SYDVKM. The CDR3 loop spans 13 amino acids. With V trimmed by 6 bases and J by 4 bases, 4 bases remained unmatched. CDR3 region: CASRSTGVETQYF. DNA of the CDR3: TGTGCCAGCAGGTCGACAGGGGTAGAGACCCAGTACTTC. The complete variable domain, with remaining parts taken from reference TRBV28 and TRBJ2-5, reads DVKVTQSSRYLVKRTGEKVFLECVQDMDHENMFWYRQDPGLGLRLIYFSYDVKMKEKGDIPEGYSVSREKKERFSLILESASTNQTSMYLCASRSTGVETQYFGPGTRLLVL.